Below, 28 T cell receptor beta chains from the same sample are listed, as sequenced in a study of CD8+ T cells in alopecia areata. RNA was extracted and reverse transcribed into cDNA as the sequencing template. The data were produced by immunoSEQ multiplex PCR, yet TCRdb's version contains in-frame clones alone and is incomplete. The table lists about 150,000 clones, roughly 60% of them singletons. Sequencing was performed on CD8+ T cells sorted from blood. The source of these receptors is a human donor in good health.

CDR3: CAWIDVRNTGELFF. CDR3 nucleotide sequence: TGTGCCTGGATTGATGTCAGAAACACCGGGGAGCTGTTTTTT. This rearrangement joins TRBV30 to TRBJ2-2; no definite D call. The germline gives CDR1 GTSNPN, CDR2 SVGIG (reference sequence). Trimming took off 4 bases at V and 2 bases at J, with 11 bases between the two ends. This CDR3 region has 14 residues. Full variable domain (rest looked up from reference TRBV30 and TRBJ2-2): SQTIHQWPATLVQPVGSPLSLECTVEGTSNPNLYWYRQAAGRGLQLLFYSVGIGQISSEVPQNLSASRPQDRQFILSSKKLLLSDSGFYLCAWIDVRNTGELFFGEGSRLTVL.

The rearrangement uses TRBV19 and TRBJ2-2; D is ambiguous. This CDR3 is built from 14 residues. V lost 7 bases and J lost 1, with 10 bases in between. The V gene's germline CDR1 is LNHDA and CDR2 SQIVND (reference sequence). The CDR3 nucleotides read TGTGCCAGTATGGTAGGCCTGAACACCGGGGAGCTGTTTTTT. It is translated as CASMVGLNTGELFF. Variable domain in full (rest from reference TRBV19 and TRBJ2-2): DGGITQSPKYLFRKEGQNVTLSCEQNLNHDAMYWYRQDPGQGLRLIYYSQIVNDFQKGDIAEGYSVSREKKESFPLTVTSAQKNPTAFYLCASMVGLNTGELFFGEGSRLTVL.

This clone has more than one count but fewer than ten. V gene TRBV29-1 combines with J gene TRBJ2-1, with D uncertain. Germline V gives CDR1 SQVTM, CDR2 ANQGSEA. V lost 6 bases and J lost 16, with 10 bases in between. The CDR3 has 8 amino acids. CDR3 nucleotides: TGCAGCGTGGACGGCTCCTTCTTC. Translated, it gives CSVDGSFF.

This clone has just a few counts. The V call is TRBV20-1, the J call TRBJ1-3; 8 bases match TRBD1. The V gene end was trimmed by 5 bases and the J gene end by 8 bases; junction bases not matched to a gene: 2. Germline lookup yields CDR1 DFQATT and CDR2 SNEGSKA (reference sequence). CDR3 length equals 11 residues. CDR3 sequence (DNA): TGCAGTGCTCGGACAGGGTACACCATATATTTT. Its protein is CSARTGYTIYF.

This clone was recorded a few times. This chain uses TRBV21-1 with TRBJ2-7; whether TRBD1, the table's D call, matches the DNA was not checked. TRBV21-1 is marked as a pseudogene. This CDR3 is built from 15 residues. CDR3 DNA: TGTGCCAGCAGCAAGGACAAGGGCCACGTCTACGAGCAGTACTTC. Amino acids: CASSKDKGHVYEQYF.

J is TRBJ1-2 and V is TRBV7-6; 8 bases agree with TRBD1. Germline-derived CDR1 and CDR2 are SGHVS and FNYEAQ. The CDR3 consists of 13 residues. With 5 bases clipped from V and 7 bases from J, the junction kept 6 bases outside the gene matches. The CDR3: CASSTTGGSGYTF. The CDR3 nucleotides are TGTGCCAGCAGCACTACAGGGGGTTCTGGCTACACCTTC.

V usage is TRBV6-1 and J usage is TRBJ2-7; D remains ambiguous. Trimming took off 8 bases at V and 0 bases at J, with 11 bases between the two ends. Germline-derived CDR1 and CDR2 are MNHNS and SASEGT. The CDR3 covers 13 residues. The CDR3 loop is CASSVTGSYEQYF. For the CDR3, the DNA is TGTGCCAGCTCGGTGACTGGCTCCTACGAGCAGTACTTC.

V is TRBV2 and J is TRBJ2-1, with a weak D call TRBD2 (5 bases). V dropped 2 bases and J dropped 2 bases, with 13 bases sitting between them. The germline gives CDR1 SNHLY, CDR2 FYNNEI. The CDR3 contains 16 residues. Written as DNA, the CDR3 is TGTGCCAGCAGTGAAAGGTCGCGGGCCCCCTACAATGAGCAGTTCTTC. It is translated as CASSERSRAPYNEQFF.

As DNA, the CDR3 is TGTGCCAGCAGCTTGCGGACTAGCGGGAGGACGGGGGAGCAGTACTTC. It is translated as CASSLRTSGRTGEQYF. This chain uses TRBV7-2 with TRBJ2-7, with 14 bases matching TRBD2. This CDR3 comprises 16 residues. V lost 3 bases, J lost 7 bases, and 8 bases stayed unmatched. Germline CDR1 and CDR2: SGHTA and FQGNSA. Together with reference TRBV7-2 and TRBJ2-7, the CDR3 gives the full variable domain: GAGVSQSPSNKVTEKGKDVELRCDPISGHTALYWYRQSLGQGLEFLIYFQGNSAPDKSGLPSDRFSAERTGGSVSTLTIQRTQQEDSAVYLCASSLRTSGRTGEQYFGPGTRLTVT.

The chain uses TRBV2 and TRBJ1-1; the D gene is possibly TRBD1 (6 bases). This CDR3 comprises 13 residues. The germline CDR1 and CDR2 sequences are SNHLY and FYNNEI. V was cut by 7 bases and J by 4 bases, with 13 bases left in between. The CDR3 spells CASTEGGGTEAFF. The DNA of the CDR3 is TGTGCCAGCACCGAGGGGGGGGGCACTGAAGCTTTCTTT.

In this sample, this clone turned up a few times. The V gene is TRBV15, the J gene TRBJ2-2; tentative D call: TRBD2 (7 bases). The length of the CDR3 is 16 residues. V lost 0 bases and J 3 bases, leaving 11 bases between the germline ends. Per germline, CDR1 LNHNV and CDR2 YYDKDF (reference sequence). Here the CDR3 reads CATSRDRGADTGELFF. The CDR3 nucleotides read TGTGCCACCAGCAGAGACCGGGGGGCGGACACCGGGGAGCTGTTTTTT.

The CDR3 DNA follows: TGTGCCAGCAGTCCCACTAGCGGGAGGTGGAATGAGCAGTTCTTC. As protein: CASSPTSGRWNEQFF. J is TRBJ2-1 and V is TRBV27; 12 bases match TRBD2. Losses at the gene ends were 5 bases for V and 7 bases for J; bases not matched to a gene: 6. CDR3 length equals 15 residues. Germline V gene lookup returns CDR1 MNHEY and CDR2 SMNVEV (reference sequence).

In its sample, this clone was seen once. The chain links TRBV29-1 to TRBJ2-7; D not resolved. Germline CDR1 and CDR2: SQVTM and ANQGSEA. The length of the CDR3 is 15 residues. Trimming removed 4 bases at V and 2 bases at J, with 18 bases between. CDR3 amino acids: CSVGVPNRATYEQYF. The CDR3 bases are TGCAGCGTTGGTGTGCCGAATAGAGCAACCTACGAGCAGTACTTC.

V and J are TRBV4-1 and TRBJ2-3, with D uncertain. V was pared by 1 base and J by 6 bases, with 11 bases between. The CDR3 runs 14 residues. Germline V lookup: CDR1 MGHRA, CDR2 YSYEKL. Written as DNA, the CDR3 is TGCGCCAGCAGCCAAGGGGCGAATGAGGATACGCAGTATTTT. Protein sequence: CASSQGANEDTQYF.

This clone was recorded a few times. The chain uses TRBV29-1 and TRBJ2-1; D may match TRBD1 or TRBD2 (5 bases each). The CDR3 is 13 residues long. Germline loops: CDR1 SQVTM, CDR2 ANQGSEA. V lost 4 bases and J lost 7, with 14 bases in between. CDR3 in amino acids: CSVVRDGGNEQFF. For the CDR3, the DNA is TGCAGCGTTGTCAGGGACGGAGGAAATGAGCAGTTCTTC.

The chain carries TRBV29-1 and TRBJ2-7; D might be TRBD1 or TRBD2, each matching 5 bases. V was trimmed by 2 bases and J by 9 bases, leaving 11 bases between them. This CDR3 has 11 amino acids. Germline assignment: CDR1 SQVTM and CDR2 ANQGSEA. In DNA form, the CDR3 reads TGCAGCGTTGAATCCCGGGACGGGCAGTACTTC. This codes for CSVESRDGQYF.

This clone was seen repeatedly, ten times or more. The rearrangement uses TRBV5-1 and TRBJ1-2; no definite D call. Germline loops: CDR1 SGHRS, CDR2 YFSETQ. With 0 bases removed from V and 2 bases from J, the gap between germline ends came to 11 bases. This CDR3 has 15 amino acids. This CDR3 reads CASSLEGSRNYGYTF. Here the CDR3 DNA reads TGCGCCAGCAGCTTGGAGGGTTCGAGAAACTATGGCTACACCTTC.

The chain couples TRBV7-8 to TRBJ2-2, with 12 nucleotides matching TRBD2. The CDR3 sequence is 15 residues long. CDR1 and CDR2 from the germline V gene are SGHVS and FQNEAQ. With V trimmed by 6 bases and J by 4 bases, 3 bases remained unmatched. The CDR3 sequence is CASRLTSGSTGELFF. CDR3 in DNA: TGTGCCAGCAGATTGACTAGCGGGAGCACCGGGGAGCTGTTTTTT.

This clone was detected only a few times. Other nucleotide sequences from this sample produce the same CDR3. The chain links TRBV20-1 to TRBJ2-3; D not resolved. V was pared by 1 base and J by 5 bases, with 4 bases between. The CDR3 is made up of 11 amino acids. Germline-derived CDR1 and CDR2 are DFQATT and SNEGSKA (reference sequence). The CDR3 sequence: CSARGLDTQYF. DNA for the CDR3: TGCAGTGCTAGAGGACTAGATACGCAGTATTTT.

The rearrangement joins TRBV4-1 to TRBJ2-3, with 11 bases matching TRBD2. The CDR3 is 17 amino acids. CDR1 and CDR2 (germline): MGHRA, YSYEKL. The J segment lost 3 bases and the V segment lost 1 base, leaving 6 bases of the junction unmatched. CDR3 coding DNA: TGCGCCAGCAGCCAAGTTCCCGGGACTAGCGGTACAGATACGCAGTATTTT. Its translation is CASSQVPGTSGTDTQYF.

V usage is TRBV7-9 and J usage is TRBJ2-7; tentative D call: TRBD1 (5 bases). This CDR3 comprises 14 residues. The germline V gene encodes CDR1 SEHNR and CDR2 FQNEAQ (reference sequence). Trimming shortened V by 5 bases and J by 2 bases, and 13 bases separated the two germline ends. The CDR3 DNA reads TGTGCCAGCAGCCCTCCGACAGAGACCTACGAGCAGTACTTC. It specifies CASSPPTETYEQYF.

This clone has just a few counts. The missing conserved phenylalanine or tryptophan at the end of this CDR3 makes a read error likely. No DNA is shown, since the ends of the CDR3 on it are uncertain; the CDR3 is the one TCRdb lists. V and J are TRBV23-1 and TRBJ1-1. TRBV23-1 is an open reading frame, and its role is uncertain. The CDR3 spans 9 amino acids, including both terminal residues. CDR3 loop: CASSRNPVG.

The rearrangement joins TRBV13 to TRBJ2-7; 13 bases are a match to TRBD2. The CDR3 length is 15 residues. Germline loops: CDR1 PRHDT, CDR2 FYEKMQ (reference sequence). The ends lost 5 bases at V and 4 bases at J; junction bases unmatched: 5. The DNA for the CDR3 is TGTGCCAGCAGCCAGGGACTAGCGGGATTATACGAGCAGTACTTC. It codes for CASSQGLAGLYEQYF.

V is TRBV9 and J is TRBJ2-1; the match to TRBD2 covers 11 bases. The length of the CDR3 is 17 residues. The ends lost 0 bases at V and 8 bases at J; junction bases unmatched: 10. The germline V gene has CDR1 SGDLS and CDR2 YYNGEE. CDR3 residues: CASSVGDSGRAGDEQFF. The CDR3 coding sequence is TGTGCCAGCAGCGTAGGTGATAGCGGGAGGGCCGGCGATGAGCAGTTCTTC.

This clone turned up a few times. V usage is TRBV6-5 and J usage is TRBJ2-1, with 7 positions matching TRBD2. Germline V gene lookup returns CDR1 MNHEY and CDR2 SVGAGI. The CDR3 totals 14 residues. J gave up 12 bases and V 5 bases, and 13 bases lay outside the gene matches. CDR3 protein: CASSDLAVASGQFF. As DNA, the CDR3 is TGTGCCAGCAGTGATCTAGCGGTCGCTTCGGGGCAGTTCTTC.

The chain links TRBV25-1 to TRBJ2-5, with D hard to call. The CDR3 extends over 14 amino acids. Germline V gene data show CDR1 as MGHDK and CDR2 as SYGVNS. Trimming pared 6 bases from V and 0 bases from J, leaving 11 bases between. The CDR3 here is CASSTPRNQETQYF. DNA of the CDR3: TGTGCCAGCAGCACCCCCCGGAACCAAGAGACCCAGTACTTC.

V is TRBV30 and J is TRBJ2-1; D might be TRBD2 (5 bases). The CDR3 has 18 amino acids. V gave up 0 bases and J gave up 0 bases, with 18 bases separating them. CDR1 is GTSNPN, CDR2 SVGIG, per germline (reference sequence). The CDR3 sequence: CAWSVRVGMFFSYNEQFF. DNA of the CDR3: TGTGCCTGGAGTGTACGGGTCGGGATGTTCTTCTCCTACAATGAGCAGTTCTTC.

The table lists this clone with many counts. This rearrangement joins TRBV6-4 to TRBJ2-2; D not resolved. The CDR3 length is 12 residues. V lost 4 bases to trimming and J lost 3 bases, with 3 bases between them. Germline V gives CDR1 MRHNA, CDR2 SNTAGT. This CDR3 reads CASSADTGELFF. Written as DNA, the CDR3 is TGTGCCAGCAGTGCTGACACCGGGGAGCTGTTTTTT.